This TCR beta chain was captured by sequencing in a study of T cells in Graves' hyperthyroidism and ophthalmopathy. General study findings and limits: In the analysis, a 13 V-J model separated ophthalmopathy from stable hyperthyroidism.

It was RNA transcripts that yielded the amplified TCR beta CDR3 regions. First-round RT-PCR with HTBI primers amplified the TCR CDR3 region. TCRdb recomputed calls from the multiplex PCR reads with MiXCR, one row per CDR3 protein. Among about 460,000 distinct CDR3 sequences, approximately 23% were seen once, and the ten largest hold around 50%. This clonotype turned up a few times. Its target is not known. The CDR3 totals 22 residues. Germline-derived CDR1 and CDR2 are SEHNR and FQNEAQ (reference sequence). The V and J ends lost 6 bases and 0 bases, in that order; junction bases with no gene match: 22. Patients with ophthalmopathy all had a Clinical Activity Score of at least 3, a NOSPECS grade of at least 4 and duration under 3 months. Clinical symptoms, serum thyroxine and TRAb, thyroid ultrasound and orbital computed tomography together formed the diagnostic basis. PBMCs were sourced from less than 12 ml fresh peripheral blood.

What was sequenced was blood. The receptor was derived from a woman aged 65 to 85 with Graves' ophthalmopathy. The chain recombines TRBV7-9 with TRBJ2-6, with 8 bases identical to TRBD1. CDR3 protein: CASRSTNAGPGQVLSGANVLTF. CDR3 in DNA: TGTGCCAGCAGATCCACAAACGCCGGACCGGGACAGGTGCTCTCTGGGGCCAACGTCCTGACTTTC.